Listed below are T cell receptor beta chains from one sample, sequenced in a study of cytomegalovirus exposure and HLA in healthy donors. Clones were read by immunoSEQ multiplex PCR, and TCRdb kept only the in-frame ones, dropping some. This table holds 150,000 to 200,000 clones, around 86% found once. The sequenced sample was PBMCs. The receptors stem from a man aged 25-45 years in good health and CMV-seropositive. Both conserved end residues are part of each CDR3. D genes are given only for firm matches. The size entry is marked missing in some rows and otherwise reads once, few, many or a size class.

V gene	J gene	D gene	clone size	CDR3 protein	CDR3 DNA
TRBV7-7	TRBJ2-1	TRBD1	.	CASSLGGQERLRWENEQFF	TGTGCCAGCAGCTTAGGGGGACAGGAACGCCTAAGGTGGGAAAATGAGCAGTTCTTC
TRBV4-3	TRBJ1-1	TRBD1	.	CASSPGQSDTEAFF	TGCGCCAGCAGCCCGGGACAGAGCGACACTGAAGCTTTCTTT
TRBV13	TRBJ2-2	.	.	CASSPDNRATGELFF	TGTGCCAGCAGCCCTGACAATAGAGCGACCGGGGAGCTGTTTTTT
TRBV5-1	TRBJ2-5	TRBD1	.	CASSLAGTEETQYF	TGCGCCAGCAGCTTGGCCGGGACAGAAGAGACCCAGTACTTC
TRBV11-2	TRBJ2-7	.	.	CASSSQNGEQYF	TGTGCCAGCAGCTCCCAGAACGGCGAGCAGTACTTC
TRBV28	TRBJ2-7	.	.	CASSEIPRRGGVYEQYF	TGTGCCAGCAGCGAGATACCCCGTAGGGGAGGAGTCTACGAGCAGTACTTC
TRBV12-5	TRBJ1-4	.	.	CASGLGEGHATNEKLFF	TGTGCTAGTGGTTTGGGTGAGGGCCATGCAACTAATGAAAAACTGTTTTTT
TRBV29-1	TRBJ1-3	.	.	CSVGGSESGNTIYF	TGCAGCGTTGGGGGATCGGAGTCTGGAAACACCATATATTTT
TRBV5-1	TRBJ1-5	.	once	CASSLRGDQPQHF	TGCGCCAGCAGCTTGCGGGGGGACCAGCCCCAGCATTTT
TRBV5-6	TRBJ1-1	.	.	CASSFGTANTEAFF	TGTGCCAGCAGCTTCGGGACCGCGAACACTGAAGCTTTCTTT
TRBV7-6	TRBJ2-6	.	.	CASSLRQPGSSGANVLTF	TGTGCCAGCAGCTTACGCCAGCCAGGGAGCTCTGGGGCCAACGTCCTGACTTTC
TRBV9	TRBJ1-3	TRBD1	.	CASSPRQGLSGNTIYF	TGTGCCAGCAGCCCCCGACAGGGCCTCTCTGGAAACACCATATATTTT
TRBV4-3	TRBJ2-1	.	.	CASSQGHRSEQFF	TGCGCCAGCAGCCAAGGGCACCGCAGTGAGCAGTTCTTC
TRBV11-2	TRBJ2-1	.	once	CASSLGGDEQFF	TGTGCCAGCAGCTTGGGCGGGGATGAGCAGTTCTTC
TRBV6-5	TRBJ1-4	TRBD1	.	CASSKRDRGEKLFF	TGTGCCAGCAGTAAACGGGACAGGGGTGAAAAACTGTTTTTT
TRBV2	TRBJ2-3	.	.	CASRGPDTQYF	TGTGCCAGCCGGGGTCCGGATACGCAGTATTTT
TRBV5-6	TRBJ2-2	.	.	CASSYGGTGELFF	TGTGCCAGCAGCTACGGAGGTACCGGGGAGCTGTTTTTT
TRBV2	TRBJ2-7	TRBD1	once	CASSSGTGTHEQYF	TGTGCCAGCAGTTCCGGGACAGGGACGCACGAGCAGTACTTC
TRBV7-9	TRBJ1-5	.	.	CASTAAGYDQPQHF	TGTGCCAGCACCGCAGCAGGGTACGATCAGCCCCAGCATTTT
TRBV5-1	TRBJ1-4	.	.	CASSFGDAKLATNEKLFF	TGCGCCAGCAGCTTTGGGGACGCAAAACTAGCAACTAATGAAAAACTGTTTTTT
TRBV9	TRBJ2-5	.	.	CASSVDRSRRETQYF	TGTGCCAGCAGCGTAGACCGGTCTCGGAGGGAGACCCAGTACTTC
TRBV28	TRBJ1-4	TRBD1	.	CASRPGTAQNEKLFF	TGTGCCAGCAGACCCGGGACAGCCCAGAATGAAAAACTGTTTTTT
TRBV6-1	TRBJ2-7	.	.	CASSDRASSYEQYF	TGTGCCAGCAGTGACAGGGCGTCCTCCTACGAGCAGTACTTC
TRBV29-1	TRBJ2-7	.	.	CSVEDETDYYEQYF	TGCAGCGTTGAAGATGAGACAGACTACTACGAGCAGTACTTC